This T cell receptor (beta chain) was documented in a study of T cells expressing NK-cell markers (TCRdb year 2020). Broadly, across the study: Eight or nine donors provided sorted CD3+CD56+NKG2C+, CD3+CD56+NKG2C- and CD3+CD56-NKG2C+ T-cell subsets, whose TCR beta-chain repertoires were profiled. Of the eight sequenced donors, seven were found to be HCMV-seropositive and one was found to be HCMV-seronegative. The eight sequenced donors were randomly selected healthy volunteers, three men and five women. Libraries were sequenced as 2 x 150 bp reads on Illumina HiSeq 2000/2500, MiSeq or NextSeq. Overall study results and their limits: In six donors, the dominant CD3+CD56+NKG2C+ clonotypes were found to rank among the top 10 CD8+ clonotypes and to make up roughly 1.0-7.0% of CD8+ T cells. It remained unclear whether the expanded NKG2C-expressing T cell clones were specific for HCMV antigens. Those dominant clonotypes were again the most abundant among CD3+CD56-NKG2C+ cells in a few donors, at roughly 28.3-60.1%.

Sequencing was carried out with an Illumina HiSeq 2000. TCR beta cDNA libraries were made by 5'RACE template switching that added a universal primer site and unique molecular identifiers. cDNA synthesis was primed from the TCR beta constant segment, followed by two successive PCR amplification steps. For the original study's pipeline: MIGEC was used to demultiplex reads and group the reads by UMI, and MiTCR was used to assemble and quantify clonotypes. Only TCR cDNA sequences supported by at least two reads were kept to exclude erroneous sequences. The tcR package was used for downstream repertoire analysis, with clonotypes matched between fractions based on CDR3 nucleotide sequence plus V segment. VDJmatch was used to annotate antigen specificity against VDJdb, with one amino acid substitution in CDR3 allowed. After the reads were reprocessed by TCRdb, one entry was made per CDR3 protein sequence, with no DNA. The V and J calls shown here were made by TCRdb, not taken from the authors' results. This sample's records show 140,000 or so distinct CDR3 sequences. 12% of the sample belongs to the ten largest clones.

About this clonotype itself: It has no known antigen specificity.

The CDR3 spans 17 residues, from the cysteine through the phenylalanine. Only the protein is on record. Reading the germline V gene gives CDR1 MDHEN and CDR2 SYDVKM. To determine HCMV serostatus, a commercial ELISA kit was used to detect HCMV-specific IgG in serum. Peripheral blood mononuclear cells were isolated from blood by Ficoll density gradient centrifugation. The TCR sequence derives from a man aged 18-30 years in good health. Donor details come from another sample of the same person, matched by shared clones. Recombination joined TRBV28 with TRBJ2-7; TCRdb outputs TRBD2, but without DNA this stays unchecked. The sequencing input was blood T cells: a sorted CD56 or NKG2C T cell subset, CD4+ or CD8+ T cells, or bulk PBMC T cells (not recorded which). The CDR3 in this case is CASNGKYLAGASYEQYF.